These 9 T cell receptor beta chains came from one sample sequenced in a study of T cell changes during pregnancy in multiple sclerosis. Assay: immunoSEQ multiplex PCR; the TCRdb copy retains only in-frame clones and omits some. The sample records 55,000 to 80,000 clones, 90% to 95% being singletons. The sequences come from CD8+ T cells from peripheral blood mononuclear cells, collected in the second trimester of pregnancy. The source is a female donor with multiple sclerosis, enrolled in a pregnancy study.

In its sample, this clone was seen once. The rearrangement joins TRBV7-6 to TRBJ2-1; TRBD2 matches 8 bases. The CDR3 has 16 residues. V shed 2 bases, J shed 3 bases, and the junction held 6 bases outside the gene matches. Per germline, CDR1 SGHVS and CDR2 FNYEAQ. CDR3 loop: CASSLLAGKYYNEQFF. DNA for the CDR3: TGTGCCAGCAGCTTATTAGCGGGAAAGTACTACAATGAGCAGTTCTTC.

The rearrangement uses TRBV9 and TRBJ2-7, with 10 nucleotides matching TRBD2. Germline loops: CDR1 SGDLS, CDR2 YYNGEE. The CDR3 contains 15 residues. V trimming: 0 bases; J trimming: 3 bases; junction bases outside the gene matches: 3. CDR3 coding DNA: TGTGCCAGCAGCGTAGACCTAGCGGGAGACTACGAGCAGTACTTC. It yields the protein CASSVDLAGDYEQYF.

This rearrangement joins TRBV5-6 to TRBJ1-1; TRBD1 matches at 10 bases. The CDR3 covers 13 residues. The V segment lost 5 bases and the J segment 4 bases; nucleotides outside the gene matches: 2. The germline gives CDR1 SGHDT, CDR2 YYEEEE. As DNA, the CDR3 is TGTGCCAGCAGGACAGGGGGCGGCACTGAAGCTTTCTTT. Translation gives CASRTGGGTEAFF. Combining the CDR3 with reference TRBV5-6 and TRBJ1-1 gives the whole variable domain DAGVTQSPTHLIKTRGQQVTLRCSPKSGHDTVSWYQQALGQGPQFIFQYYEEEERQRGNFPDRFSGHQFPNYSSELNVNALLLGDSALYLCASRTGGGTEAFFGQGTRLTVV.

This chain uses TRBV5-6 with TRBJ2-5, with D perhaps TRBD1 (6 bases). The V gene lost 3 bases and the J gene lost 2 bases, with 11 bases spanning the gap. CDR1 is SGHDT, CDR2 YYEEEE, per germline. The CDR3 runs 14 residues. This chain's CDR3 is CASSWGTNQETQYF. CDR3 sequence (DNA): TGTGCCAGCAGCTGGGGGACAAATCAAGAGACCCAGTACTTC.

This sequence joins TRBV18 and TRBJ2-7; 8 nucleotides align to TRBD1. The CDR3 has 13 residues. J lost 6 bases, V lost 5 bases, and 6 bases had no gene match. Germline loops: CDR1 KGHSH, CDR2 LQKENI. The CDR3 DNA follows: TGTGCCAGCTCAGAGGACAGGGCTCGCGAGCAGTACTTC. Amino acids: CASSEDRAREQYF.

J is TRBJ2-1 and V is TRBV28, with TRBD2 identical over 8 bases. CDR3 length: 13 residues. The J segment lost 9 bases and the V segment lost 5 bases, leaving 6 bases of the junction unmatched. Germline values: CDR1 MDHEN, CDR2 SYDVKM. In DNA form, the CDR3 reads TGTGCCAGCAGTCCCGGCGGGGGGACTGAGCAGTTCTTC. Translated: CASSPGGGTEQFF.

The chain uses TRBV30 and TRBJ2-7; weak D call: TRBD2 (5 bases). With 0 bases removed from V and 6 bases from J, the gap between germline ends came to 18 bases. The CDR3 is 15 residues long. Germline-derived CDR1 and CDR2 are GTSNPN and SVGIG (reference sequence). Here the CDR3 reads CAWSVLVAPLGEQYF. The CDR3 region has the DNA TGTGCCTGGAGTGTACTAGTTGCCCCTCTCGGCGAGCAGTACTTC.

The chain recombines TRBV27 with TRBJ2-1; 9 nucleotides agree with TRBD2. Per the germline V gene, CDR1 is MNHEY and CDR2 is SMNVEV (reference sequence). V lost 8 bases to trimming and J lost 3 bases; unmatched junction nucleotides: 2. The CDR3 is made up of 13 amino acids. CDR3 DNA: TGTGCCAGCCGACTAGCGGTCTACAATGAGCAGTTCTTC. It codes for CASRLAVYNEQFF.

The chain uses TRBV9 and TRBJ2-5; D might be TRBD2 (6 bases). This CDR3 spans 13 amino acids. V was clipped by 4 bases and J by 5 bases, with 12 bases between them. CDR1 is SGDLS, CDR2 YYNGEE, per germline. Written as DNA, the CDR3 is TGTGCCAGCAGCCCGGGAGTCCCCGAGACCCAGTACTTC. Encoded protein: CASSPGVPETQYF. Looking up the rest from reference TRBV9 and TRBJ2-5 gives the full variable domain: DSGVTQTPKHLITATGQRVTLRCSPRSGDLSVYWYQQSLDQGLQFLIQYYNGEERAKGNILERFSAQQFPDLHSELNLSSLELGDSALYFCASSPGVPETQYFGPGTRLLVL.